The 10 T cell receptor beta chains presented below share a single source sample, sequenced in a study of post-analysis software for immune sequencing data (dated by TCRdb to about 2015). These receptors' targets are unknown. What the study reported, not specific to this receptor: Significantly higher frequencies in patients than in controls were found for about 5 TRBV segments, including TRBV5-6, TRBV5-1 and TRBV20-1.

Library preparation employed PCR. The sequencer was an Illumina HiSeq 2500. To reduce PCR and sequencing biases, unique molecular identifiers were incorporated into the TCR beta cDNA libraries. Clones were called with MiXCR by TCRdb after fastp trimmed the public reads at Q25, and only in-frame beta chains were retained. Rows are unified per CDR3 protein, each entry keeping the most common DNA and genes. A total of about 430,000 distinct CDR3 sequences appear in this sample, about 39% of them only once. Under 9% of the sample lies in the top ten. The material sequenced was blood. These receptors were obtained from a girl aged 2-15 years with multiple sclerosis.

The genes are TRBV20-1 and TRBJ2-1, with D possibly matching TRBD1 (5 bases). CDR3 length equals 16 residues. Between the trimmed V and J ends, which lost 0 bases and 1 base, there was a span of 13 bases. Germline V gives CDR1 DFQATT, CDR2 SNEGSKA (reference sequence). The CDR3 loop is CSARDRRTTSYNEQFF. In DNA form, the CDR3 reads TGCAGTGCTAGAGATCGTCGGACAACGTCCTACAATGAGCAGTTCTTC.

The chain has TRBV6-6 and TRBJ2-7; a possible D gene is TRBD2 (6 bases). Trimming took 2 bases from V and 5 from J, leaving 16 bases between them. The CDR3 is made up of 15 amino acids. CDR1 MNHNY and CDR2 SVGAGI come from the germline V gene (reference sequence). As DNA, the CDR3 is TGTGCCAGCAGTTACGGAACGATAGGGAGGAACGAGCAGTACTTC. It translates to CASSYGTIGRNEQYF.

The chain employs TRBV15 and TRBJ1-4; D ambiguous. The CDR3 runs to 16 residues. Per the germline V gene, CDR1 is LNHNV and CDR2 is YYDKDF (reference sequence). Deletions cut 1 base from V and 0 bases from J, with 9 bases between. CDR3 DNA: TGTGCCACCAGCAGAGGGGATGCAGCAACTAATGAAAAACTGTTTTTT. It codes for CATSRGDAATNEKLFF.

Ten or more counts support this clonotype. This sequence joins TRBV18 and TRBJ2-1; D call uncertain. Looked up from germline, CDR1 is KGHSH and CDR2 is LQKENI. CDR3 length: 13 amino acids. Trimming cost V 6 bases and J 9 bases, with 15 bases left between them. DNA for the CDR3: TGTGCCAGCTCCCCGCTGCAAGACATTGAGCAGTTCTTC. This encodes CASSPLQDIEQFF.

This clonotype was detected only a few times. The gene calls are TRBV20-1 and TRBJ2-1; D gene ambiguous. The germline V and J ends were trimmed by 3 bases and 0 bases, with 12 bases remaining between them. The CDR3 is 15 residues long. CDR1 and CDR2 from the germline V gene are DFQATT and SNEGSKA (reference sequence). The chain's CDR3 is CSASEHPGSYNEQFF. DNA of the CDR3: TGCAGTGCTAGTGAACATCCCGGCTCCTACAATGAGCAGTTCTTC.

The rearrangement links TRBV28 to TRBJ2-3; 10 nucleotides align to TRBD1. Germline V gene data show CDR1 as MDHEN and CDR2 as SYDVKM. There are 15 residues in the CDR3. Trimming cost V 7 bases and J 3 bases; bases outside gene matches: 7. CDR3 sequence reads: CASTSAGQGTDTQYF. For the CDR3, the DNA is TGTGCCAGCACCTCGGCGGGACAGGGGACAGATACGCAGTATTTT.

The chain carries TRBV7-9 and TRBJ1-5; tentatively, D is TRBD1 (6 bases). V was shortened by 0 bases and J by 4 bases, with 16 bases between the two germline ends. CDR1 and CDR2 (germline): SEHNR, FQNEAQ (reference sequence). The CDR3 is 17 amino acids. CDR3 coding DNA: TGTGCCAGCAGCTTAGCAGGGGGAGAGGGGCCAAATCAGCCCCAGCATTTT. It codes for CASSLAGGEGPNQPQHF.

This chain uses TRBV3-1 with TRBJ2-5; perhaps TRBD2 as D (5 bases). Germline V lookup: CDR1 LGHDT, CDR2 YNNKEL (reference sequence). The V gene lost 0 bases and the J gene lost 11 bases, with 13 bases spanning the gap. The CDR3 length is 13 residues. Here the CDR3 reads CASSQEGGGTQYF. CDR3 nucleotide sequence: TGTGCCAGCAGCCAAGAAGGTGGAGGAACGCAGTACTTC.

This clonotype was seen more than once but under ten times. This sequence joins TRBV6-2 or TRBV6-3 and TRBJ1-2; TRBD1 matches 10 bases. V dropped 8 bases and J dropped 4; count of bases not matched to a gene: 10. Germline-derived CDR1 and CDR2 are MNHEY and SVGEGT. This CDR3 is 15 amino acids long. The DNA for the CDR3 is TGTGCCAGCCGTCCGGGACAGGGGTTAAGCTATGGCTACACCTTC. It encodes CASRPGQGLSYGYTF.

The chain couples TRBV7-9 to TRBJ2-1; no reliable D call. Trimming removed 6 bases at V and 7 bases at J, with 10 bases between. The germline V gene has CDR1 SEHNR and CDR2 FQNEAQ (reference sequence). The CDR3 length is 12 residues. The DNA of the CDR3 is TGTGCCAGCAGAATACTACAGAATGAGCAGTTCTTC. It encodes CASRILQNEQFF. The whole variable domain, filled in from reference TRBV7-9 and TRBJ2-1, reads DTGVSQNPRHKITKRGQNVTFRCDPISEHNRLYWYRQTLGQGPEFLTYFQNEAQLEKSRLLSDRFSAERPKGSFSTLEIQRTEQGDSAMYLCASRILQNEQFFGPGTRLTVL.